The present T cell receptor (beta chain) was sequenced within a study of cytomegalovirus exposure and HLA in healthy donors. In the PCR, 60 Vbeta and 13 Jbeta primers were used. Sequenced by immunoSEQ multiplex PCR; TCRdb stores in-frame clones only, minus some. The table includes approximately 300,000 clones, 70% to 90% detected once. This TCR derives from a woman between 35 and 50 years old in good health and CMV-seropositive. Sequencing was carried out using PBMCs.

DNA for the CDR3: TGTGCTAGTGGTTTGGTTACTAGCGGGCTTCACGGGGAGCTGTTTTTT. It encodes CASGLVTSGLHGELFF. This chain connects TRBV12-5 to TRBJ2-2; TRBD2 agrees at 9 bases. CDR3 length equals 16 residues. The germline V gene encodes CDR1 LGHNT and CDR2 FRNRAP. V trimming: 0 bases; J trimming: 7 bases; junction bases outside the gene matches: 6.